This T cell receptor beta chain was recorded in a study of beta chain features in type 1 diabetes. Study results and caveats: For Type 1 diabetes patients, all four CD4+ subsets carried TCRB CDR3s that were moderately but significantly shorter.

Isolated RNA was reverse transcribed in full, so expressed TCRB transcripts were sequenced. Clones were read by immunoSEQ multiplex PCR, and TCRdb kept only the in-frame ones, dropping some. The table includes fewer than 500,000 clones, approximately 13% detected once. This clone was found a few times. Its antigen remains unidentified. Trimming removed 5 bases from V and 7 bases from J, with 8 bases in between. The CDR3 runs to 12 residues. Germline CDR1 is MDHEN and CDR2 is SYDVKM. V gene TRBV28 combines with J gene TRBJ1-4, with D unclear. The sample taken for sequencing was naive CD4+ T cells from blood. This TCR was recovered from a young man in good health. This CDR3 is CASSPPGEKLFF. CDR3 coding DNA: TGTGCCAGCAGTCCCCCGGGTGAAAAACTGTTTTTT.